This TCR beta chain was sequenced during a study of CD8 T cells in ankylosing spondylitis. Regarding this clonotype: As yet, its antigen is unknown.

TCRdb reprocessed the 5' RACE reads with MiXCR, giving one entry per CDR3 protein. This table has approximately 100,000 distinct CDR3 sequences, about 24% appearing once. Overall study findings and caveats: In reactive arthritis synovial fluid and blood, some motif variants had been reported before. Relatively rare in peripheral blood, disease-linked clones were also CD8+.

Trimming removed 0 bases from V and 1 base from J, with 6 bases in between. The V gene's germline CDR1 is MGHDK and CDR2 SYGVNS. The CDR3 loop spans 14 amino acids. The material sequenced was synovial fluid, either unsorted or a sorted T cell fraction (not recorded which). This chain links TRBV25-1 with TRBJ1-2; no clear D gene. This clonotype was obtained from a male donor with ankylosing spondylitis. The CDR3 DNA sequence: TGTGCCAGCAGTGAATACGGCAATAACTATGGCTACACCTTC. Amino acids: CASSEYGNNYGYTF.